The 20 T cell receptor beta chains in this list originate from one sample, sequenced in a study of blood T cell repertoires in COVID-19. Measured with immunoSEQ multiplex PCR; TCRdb has only the in-frame clones, and not every one. The sample has about 73,000 clones; 65% to 90% are singletons. The sequencing sample was made of peripheral blood. The receptors stem from a woman in her sixties or seventies with acute or convalescent COVID-19.

The chain uses TRBV11-2 and TRBJ1-1; the D gene is possibly TRBD1 (6 bases). V was shortened by 2 bases and J by 4 bases, with 11 bases between the two germline ends. CDR3 length equals 14 residues. Germline V CDR1 and CDR2: SGHAT, FQNNGV. This CDR3 is CASSLQLRGTEAFF. CDR3 in DNA: TGTGCCAGCAGCTTACAACTCAGGGGCACTGAAGCTTTCTTT. The full variable domain, in which reference TRBV11-2 and TRBJ1-1 provide the parts outside the CDR3, is EAGVAQSPRYKIIEKRQSVAFWCNPISGHATLYWYQQILGQGPKLLIQFQNNGVVDDSQLPKDRFSAERLKGVDSTLKIQPAKLEDSAVYLCASSLQLRGTEAFFGQGTRLTVV.

V usage is TRBV19 and J usage is TRBJ1-2; 7 bases fit TRBD1. The CDR3 loop spans 13 amino acids. Germline V gives CDR1 LNHDA, CDR2 SQIVND (reference sequence). V lost 6 bases to trimming and J lost 5 bases; unmatched junction nucleotides: 6. This CDR3 is CASSQGDNYGYTF. The CDR3 DNA reads as TGTGCCAGTAGCCAGGGGGACAATTATGGCTACACCTTC.

This clone appeared a few times. This chain uses TRBV19 with TRBJ1-1; TRBD1 matches 10 bases. The CDR3 covers 16 residues. The J segment lost 1 base and the V segment lost 5 bases, leaving 7 bases of the junction unmatched. Germline V CDR1 and CDR2: LNHDA, SQIVND (reference sequence). The CDR3 nucleotides are TGTGCCAGTAGTGGGCGGGACAGGGGTGGGAACACTGAAGCTTTCTTT. Amino acid sequence: CASSGRDRGGNTEAFF.

This sequence joins TRBV19 and TRBJ1-2; 8 bases are shared with TRBD1. V lost 0 bases to trimming and J lost 8 bases; unmatched junction nucleotides: 5. The CDR3 consists of 14 residues. Germline V gene data show CDR1 as LNHDA and CDR2 as SQIVND (reference sequence). CDR3 nucleotides: TGTGCCAGTAGTATAGACGGACAGGGTTTAGGCTACACCTTC. It encodes CASSIDGQGLGYTF.

V gene TRBV5-1 combines with J gene TRBJ2-3, with 11 nucleotides matching TRBD2. Trimming cost V 4 bases and J 4 bases; bases outside gene matches: 5. Germline CDR1 and CDR2: SGHRS and YFSETQ. This CDR3 has 15 amino acids. CDR3 loop: CASSVAGGLADTQYF. CDR3 bases: TGCGCCAGCAGCGTAGCGGGGGGGCTTGCAGATACGCAGTATTTT.

This rearrangement joins TRBV10-3 to TRBJ1-4; D ambiguous. The CDR3 totals 13 residues. Germline V gives CDR1 ENHRY, CDR2 SYGVKD. Trimming took 6 bases from V and 5 from J, leaving 10 bases between them. Here the CDR3 DNA reads TGTGCCATCAGGCCGGGGAGGAATGAAAAACTGTTTTTT. It codes for CAIRPGRNEKLFF.

The rearrangement uses TRBV6-5 and TRBJ1-2; D is unresolved. Trimming removed 7 bases at V and 6 bases at J, with 18 bases between. This CDR3 is 14 amino acids long. CDR1 MNHEY and CDR2 SVGAGI come from the germline V gene. The DNA for the CDR3 is TGTGCCAGCATCGTCAGGCAGGATAGGAATGGCTACACCTTC. Protein product: CASIVRQDRNGYTF.

This clone was counted a few times. The chain is built from TRBV29-1 and TRBJ1-2, with 8 bases aligning to TRBD1. Germline loops: CDR1 SQVTM, CDR2 ANQGSEA. The J segment lost 6 bases and the V segment lost 3 bases, leaving 9 bases of the junction unmatched. This CDR3 has 14 amino acids. CDR3 sequence: CSVERAAGGDGYTF. The CDR3 DNA reads TGCAGCGTTGAGAGGGCGGCAGGGGGCGATGGCTACACCTTC.

This chain connects TRBV30 to TRBJ2-1; maybe TRBD1 (6 bases). The V end was cut by 2 bases, the J end by 4 bases, with 12 bases between. CDR1 and CDR2 from the germline V gene are GTSNPN and SVGIG (reference sequence). There are 14 residues in the CDR3. Here the CDR3 reads CAWSRDQGYNEQFF. In nucleotides, the CDR3 is TGTGCCTGGAGTAGAGACCAGGGGTACAATGAGCAGTTCTTC.

The chain recombines TRBV2 with TRBJ2-7; tentatively, D is TRBD2 (6 bases). Germline V gene lookup returns CDR1 SNHLY and CDR2 FYNNEI. The germline V and J ends were trimmed by 5 bases and 1 base, with 15 bases remaining between them. The length of the CDR3 is 15 residues. The CDR3 DNA reads TGTGCCAGCAGTTTTGGCGGGGTGGGGTCCTACGAGCAGTACTTC. Residues: CASSFGGVGSYEQYF. Full variable domain (rest looked up from reference TRBV2 and TRBJ2-7): EPEVTQTPSHQVTQMGQEVILRCVPISNHLYFYWYRQILGQKVEFLVSFYNNEISEKSEIFDDQFSVERPDGSNFTLKIRSTKLEDSAMYFCASSFGGVGSYEQYFGPGTRLTVT.

The V call is TRBV6-5, the J call TRBJ2-7; D remains unclear. The V gene's germline CDR1 is MNHEY and CDR2 SVGAGI. Trimming removed 2 bases from V and 4 bases from J, with 9 bases in between. The CDR3 has 13 residues. For the CDR3, the DNA is TGTGCCAGCAGTTACAGCGCTCAGTACGAGCAGTACTTC. Its translation is CASSYSAQYEQYF.

This chain uses TRBV15 with TRBJ1-6; D gene uncertain. This CDR3 has 13 amino acids. Germline V gene data show CDR1 as LNHNV and CDR2 as YYDKDF (reference sequence). Trimming cost V 1 base and J 10 bases, with 8 bases left between them. The CDR3 is CATSRGVSSPLHF. The CDR3 region has the DNA TGTGCCACCAGCAGAGGTGTGTCGTCACCCCTCCACTTT.

The chain combines TRBV5-1 with TRBJ1-5, with D hard to call. The CDR3 is made up of 15 amino acids. V lost 0 bases and J 0 bases, leaving 7 bases between the germline ends. CDR1 SGHRS and CDR2 YFSETQ come from the germline V gene. CDR3 sequence (DNA): TGCGCCAGCAGCTTGGACAACCCTAGCAATCAGCCCCAGCATTTT. It specifies CASSLDNPSNQPQHF.

The table lists this clone with a count of one. The chain recombines TRBV2 with TRBJ2-1, with 9 nucleotides matching TRBD1. The ends lost 7 bases at V and 4 bases at J; junction bases unmatched: 5. Germline V gene data show CDR1 as SNHLY and CDR2 as FYNNEI. The CDR3 is 14 amino acids. The CDR3: CASIDRGFYNEQFF. For the CDR3, the DNA is TGTGCCAGCATTGACAGGGGGTTTTACAATGAGCAGTTCTTC.

This clone was seen a few times. The V call is TRBV4-1, the J call TRBJ1-2, with a weak D call TRBD1 (6 bases). The V end lost 6 bases, the J end lost 6 bases, and 17 bases lay between the germline ends. The CDR3 loop spans 14 amino acids. Germline V lookup: CDR1 MGHRA, CDR2 YSYEKL. The CDR3 region is CASRGVGGANGYTF. CDR3 in DNA: TGCGCCAGCAGGGGGGTCGGGGGGGCCAATGGCTACACCTTC.

This clone was seen a handful of times. The CDR3 loop reads CASRRGPDTQYF. In nucleotides, the CDR3 is TGTGCCAGCAGGCGAGGGCCGGATACGCAGTATTTT. This chain uses TRBV2 with TRBJ2-3; weak D call: TRBD2 (5 bases). Germline-derived CDR1 and CDR2 are SNHLY and FYNNEI. V gave up 6 bases and J gave up 6 bases, with 10 bases separating them. The CDR3 totals 12 residues.

The chain links TRBV3-1 (or the pseudogene TRBV3-2) to TRBJ1-1; TRBD1 matches at 8 bases. The length of the CDR3 is 16 residues. Trimming cost V 4 bases and J 0 bases; bases outside gene matches: 7. Germline lookup yields CDR1 LGHDT and CDR2 YNNKEL (reference sequence). The CDR3 here is CASSPTGATVNTEAFF. The CDR3 bases are TGTGCCAGCAGCCCGACAGGGGCCACGGTGAACACTGAAGCTTTCTTT.

This clone was seen just once. The gene calls are TRBV5-1 and TRBJ1-1; 9 nucleotides align to TRBD1. The CDR3 runs to 15 residues. Germline V CDR1 and CDR2: SGHRS, YFSETQ. The ends lost 2 bases at V and 5 bases at J; junction bases unmatched: 7. The CDR3 spells CASSLSGTGFTEAFF. CDR3 nucleotide sequence: TGCGCCAGCAGCTTATCCGGGACAGGGTTTACTGAAGCTTTCTTT.

The chain combines TRBV6-5 with TRBJ2-1; TRBD2 agrees at 12 bases. This CDR3 is 16 amino acids long. V was clipped by 0 bases and J by 7 bases; unmatched bases: 4. In germline, CDR1 is MNHEY, CDR2 SVGAGI. The CDR3 protein is CASSYSLAGGGNEQFF. The DNA of the CDR3 is TGTGCCAGCAGTTACTCACTAGCGGGGGGAGGAAATGAGCAGTTCTTC.

J is TRBJ2-7 and V is TRBV6-6; tentatively, D is TRBD1 (5 bases). Germline V gene sequence: CDR1 MNHNY, CDR2 SVGAGI (reference sequence). V was shortened by 2 bases and J by 3 bases, with 17 bases between the two germline ends. The CDR3 is 16 amino acids. The CDR3 bases are TGTGCCAGCAGTTACCCCGGTTCGGCAGGGCACTACGAGCAGTACTTC. Protein sequence: CASSYPGSAGHYEQYF.